The 6 T cell receptor beta chains listed next were all sequenced from one sample in a study of blood T cell repertoires in COVID-19. Produced via immunoSEQ multiplex PCR; TCRdb's table is partial and in-frame only. In the table there are about 9,000 clones, around 86% of which are singletons. The sequenced sample was peripheral blood. These receptors all come from a human donor in a cohort sampled during active COVID-19.

The gene calls are TRBV7-9 and TRBJ2-2; 13 nucleotides match TRBD2. CDR1 SEHNR and CDR2 FQNEAQ come from the germline V gene (reference sequence). The V segment lost 5 bases and the J segment 1 base; nucleotides outside the gene matches: 4. The CDR3 is made up of 17 amino acids. For the CDR3, the DNA is TGTGCCAGCAGCACGGGGACTAGCGGGAAGAACACCGGGGAGCTGTTTTTT. Translated, it gives CASSTGTSGKNTGELFF.

The genes are TRBV5-5 and TRBJ2-7, with TRBD2 matching 9 bases. Germline V CDR1 and CDR2: SGHKS, YYEKEE (reference sequence). Trimming took 0 bases from V and 4 from J; bases not matched to a gene: 11. The CDR3 covers 17 residues. As DNA, the CDR3 is TGTGCCAGCAGCTTGGAGTTGGGGATAGCGGGAGTGTACGAGCAGTACTTC. Protein: CASSLELGIAGVYEQYF. Full variable domain (rest looked up from reference TRBV5-5 and TRBJ2-7): DAGVTQSPTHLIKTRGQQVTLRCSPISGHKSVSWYQQVLGQGPQFIFQYYEKEERGRGNFPDRFSARQFPNYSSELNVNALLLGDSALYLCASSLELGIAGVYEQYFGPGTRLTVT.

V and J are TRBV4-3 and TRBJ1-3; D uncertain. V lost 2 bases and J 0 bases, leaving 17 bases between the germline ends. The CDR3 is made up of 18 amino acids. Looked up from germline, CDR1 is LGHNA and CDR2 is YSLEER. DNA for the CDR3: TGCGCCAGCAGCCAATCTGGGCCGTCTTTCAGCTCTGGAAACACCATATATTTT. Its protein product is CASSQSGPSFSSGNTIYF.

The rearrangement uses TRBV14 and TRBJ2-7; a possible D gene is TRBD1 (6 bases). Germline lookup yields CDR1 SGHDN and CDR2 FVKESK. The CDR3 totals 14 residues. V lost 1 base and J 6 bases, leaving 13 bases between the germline ends. CDR3 protein: CASSQAIGGLEQYF. Written as DNA, the CDR3 is TGTGCCAGCAGCCAAGCAATAGGGGGTCTCGAGCAGTACTTC.

For the CDR3, the DNA is TGTGCCAGCAGTGATAGGCAGGGCAGCACAGATACGCAGTATTTT. It encodes CASSDRQGSTDTQYF. This chain uses TRBV2 with TRBJ2-3, with a possible D match to TRBD1 (5 bases). The germline CDR1 and CDR2 sequences are SNHLY and FYNNEI. V lost 3 bases and J lost 0, with 10 bases in between. This CDR3 has 15 residues.

The V gene is TRBV7-9, the J gene TRBJ2-1, with TRBD1 matching 9 bases. Germline V gene sequence: CDR1 SEHNR, CDR2 FQNEAQ (reference sequence). The CDR3 runs 14 residues. V gave up 5 bases and J gave up 6 bases; unmatched junction bases: 5. The CDR3 DNA follows: TGTGCCAGCAGCGATCCGGGACAGGGCAATGAGCAGTTCTTC. It specifies CASSDPGQGNEQFF.